This TCR beta chain is from a study of T cells in Graves' hyperthyroidism and ophthalmopathy. Study-level points and caveats: Most thyroid clonotypes expanded above 0.001 appeared in blood too.

The investigators amplified TCR beta CDR3 regions from RNA transcripts. HTBI primers drove first-round RT-PCR of the TCR CDR3. TCRdb processed the multiplex PCR reads anew with MiXCR; each CDR3 protein has one entry. The repertoire includes around 620,000 distinct CDR3 sequences, about 14% of them detected once, and about 6.6% sits in the top ten. Germline assignment: CDR1 SNHLY and CDR2 FYNNEI. The CDR3 contains 15 residues. About this clonotype itself: Antigen: not known. This sequence may be a read error, since a much larger clone differs from it by one base. Without the conserved terminal phenylalanine or tryptophan, this CDR3 likely stems from a read error.

The TCR sequence derives from a woman aged 18-29 years with Graves' ophthalmopathy. The sequenced sample was blood. The chain uses TRBV2 and TRBJ1-2; perhaps TRBD1 as D (5 bases). The CDR3 region is CVSSVGTGRVGGYTL. The CDR3 DNA sequence: TGTGTCAGCAGTGTGGGGACCGGTCGTGTGGGAGGCTACACCCTC.